The following is a TCR beta chain sequence with its context. Authors' analysis steps: Amplifying reference gene primers gave estimates of nucleated cell counts. Produced via immunoSEQ multiplex PCR; TCRdb's table is partial and in-frame only. V and J calls and clone size are copied from that table; D and trimming were computed from the DNA. The sample lists 150,000 to 200,000 clones, less than 90% occurring once. This specimen belongs to a study of blood T cell repertoires in COVID-19. As for the study in general: PBMCs, B-cell-depleted T cells, or T cells provided the cDNA or gDNA that made up the material.

Residents of around 24 US areas, aged roughly 18 to 89 years, made up the participants. CDR3 length: 13 amino acids. Trimming cost V 3 bases and J 6 bases, with 11 bases left between them. This sequence joins TRBV12-3 or TRBV12-4 and TRBJ1-1; possible D gene TRBD1, 5 bases. The TCR originated in a woman in her forties or fifties who had recovered from COVID-19. The sample taken for sequencing was PBMCs or T cells enriched from blood (not recorded which). The CDR3 is CASSFQGTSEAFF. DNA for the CDR3: TGTGCCAGCAGTTTTCAGGGTACGTCTGAAGCTTTCTTT.